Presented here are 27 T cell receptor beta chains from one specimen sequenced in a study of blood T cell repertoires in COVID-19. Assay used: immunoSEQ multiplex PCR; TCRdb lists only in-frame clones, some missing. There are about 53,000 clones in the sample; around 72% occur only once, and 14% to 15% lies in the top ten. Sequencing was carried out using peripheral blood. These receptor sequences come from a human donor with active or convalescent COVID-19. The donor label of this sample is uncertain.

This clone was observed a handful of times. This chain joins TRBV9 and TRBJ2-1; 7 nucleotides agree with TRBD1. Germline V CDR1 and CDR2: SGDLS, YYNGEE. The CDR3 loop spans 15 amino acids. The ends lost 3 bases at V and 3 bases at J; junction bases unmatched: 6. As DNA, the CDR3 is TGTGCCAGCAGCGAGGAAGGGGGCTACTACAATGAGCAGTTCTTC. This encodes CASSEEGGYYNEQFF.

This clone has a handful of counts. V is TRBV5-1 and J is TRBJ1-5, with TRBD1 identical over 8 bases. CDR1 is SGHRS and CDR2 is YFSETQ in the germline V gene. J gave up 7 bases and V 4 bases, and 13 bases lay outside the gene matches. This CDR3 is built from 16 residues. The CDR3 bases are TGCGCCAGCAGCCCGACAGGACAGGGAGGAGGACAGCCCCAGCATTTT. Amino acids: CASSPTGQGGGQPQHF.

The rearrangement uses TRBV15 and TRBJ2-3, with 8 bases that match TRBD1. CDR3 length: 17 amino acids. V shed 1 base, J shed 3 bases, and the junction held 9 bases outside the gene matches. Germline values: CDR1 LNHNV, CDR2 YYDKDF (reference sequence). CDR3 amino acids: CATSRASPQGGTDTQYF. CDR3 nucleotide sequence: TGTGCCACCAGCAGAGCGAGCCCACAGGGGGGTACAGATACGCAGTATTTT.

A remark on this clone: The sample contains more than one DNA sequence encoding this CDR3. CDR3 nucleotides: TGTGCCAGCAGCCCCGTGGGGGGGGCGGAATCGGATGAGCAGTTCTTC. Encoded protein: CASSPVGGAESDEQFF. The V call is TRBV7-6, the J call TRBJ2-1; perhaps TRBD2 as D (7 bases). V was pared by 5 bases and J by 8 bases, with 22 bases between. Per the germline V gene, CDR1 is SGHVS and CDR2 is FNYEAQ. There are 16 residues in the CDR3.

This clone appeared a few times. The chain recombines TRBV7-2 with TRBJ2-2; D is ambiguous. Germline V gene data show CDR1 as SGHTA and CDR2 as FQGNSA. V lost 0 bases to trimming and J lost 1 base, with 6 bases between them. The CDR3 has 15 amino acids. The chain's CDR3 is CASSLASGNTGELFF. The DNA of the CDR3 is TGTGCCAGCAGCTTAGCTTCAGGGAACACCGGGGAGCTGTTTTTT.

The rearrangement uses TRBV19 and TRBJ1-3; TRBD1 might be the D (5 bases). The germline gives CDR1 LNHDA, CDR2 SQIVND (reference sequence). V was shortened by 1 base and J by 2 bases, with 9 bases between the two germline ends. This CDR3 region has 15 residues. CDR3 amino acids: CASSIASGAGNTIYF. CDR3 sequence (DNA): TGTGCCAGTAGTATAGCCTCGGGGGCTGGAAACACCATATATTTT.

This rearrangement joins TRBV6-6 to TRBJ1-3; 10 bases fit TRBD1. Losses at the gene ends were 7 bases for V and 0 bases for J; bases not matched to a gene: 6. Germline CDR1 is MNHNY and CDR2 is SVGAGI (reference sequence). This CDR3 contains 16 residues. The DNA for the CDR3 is TGTGCCAGCACCCGGGGACAGGGGCACTCTGGAAACACCATATATTTT. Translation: CASTRGQGHSGNTIYF.

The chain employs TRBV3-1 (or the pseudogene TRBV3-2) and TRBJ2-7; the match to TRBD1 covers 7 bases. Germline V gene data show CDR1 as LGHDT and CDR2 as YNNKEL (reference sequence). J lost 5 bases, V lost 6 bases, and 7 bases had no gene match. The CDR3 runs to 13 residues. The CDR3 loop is CASRATGTDEQYF. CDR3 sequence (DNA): TGTGCCAGCAGAGCCACCGGGACAGACGAGCAGTACTTC.

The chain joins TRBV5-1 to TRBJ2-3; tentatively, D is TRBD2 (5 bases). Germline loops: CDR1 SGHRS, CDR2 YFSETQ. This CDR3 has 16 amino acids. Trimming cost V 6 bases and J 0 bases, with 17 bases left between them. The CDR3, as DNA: TGCGCCAGCAAACCACTACTAGACCTTAGCACAGATACGCAGTATTTT. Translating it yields CASKPLLDLSTDTQYF.

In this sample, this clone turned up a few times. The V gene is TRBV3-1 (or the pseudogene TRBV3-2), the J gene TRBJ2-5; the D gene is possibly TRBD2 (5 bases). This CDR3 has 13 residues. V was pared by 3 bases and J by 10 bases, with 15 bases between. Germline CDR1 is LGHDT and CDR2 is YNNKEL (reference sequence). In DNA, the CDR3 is TGTGCCAGCAGCCATCCGTCGGGGTTCGACCAGTACTTC. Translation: CASSHPSGFDQYF.

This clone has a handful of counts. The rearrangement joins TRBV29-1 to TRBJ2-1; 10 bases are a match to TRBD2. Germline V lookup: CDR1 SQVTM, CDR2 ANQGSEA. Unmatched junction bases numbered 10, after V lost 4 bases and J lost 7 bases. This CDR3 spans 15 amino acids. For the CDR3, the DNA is TGCAGCGTTGGGCCCTCGAGCGGGAGGGTTAATGAGCAGTTCTTC. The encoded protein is CSVGPSSGRVNEQFF.

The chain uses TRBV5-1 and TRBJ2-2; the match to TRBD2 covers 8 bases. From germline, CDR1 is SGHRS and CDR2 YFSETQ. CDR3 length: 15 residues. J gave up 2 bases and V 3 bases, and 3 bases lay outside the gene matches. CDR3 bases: TGCGCCAGCAGCTCTAGCGGGCTCAACACCGGGGAGCTGTTTTTT. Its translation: CASSSSGLNTGELFF.

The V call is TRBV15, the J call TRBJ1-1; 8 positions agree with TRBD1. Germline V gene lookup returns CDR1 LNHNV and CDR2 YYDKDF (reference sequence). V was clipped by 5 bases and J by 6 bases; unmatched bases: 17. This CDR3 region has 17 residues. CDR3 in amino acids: CATSFDRGYTRVPEAFF. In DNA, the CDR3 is TGTGCCACCAGCTTTGACAGGGGATATACGAGGGTGCCTGAAGCTTTCTTT.

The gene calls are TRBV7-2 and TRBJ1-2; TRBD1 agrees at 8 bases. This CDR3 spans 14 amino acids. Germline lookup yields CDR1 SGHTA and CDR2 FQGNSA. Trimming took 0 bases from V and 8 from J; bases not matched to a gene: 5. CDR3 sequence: CASSLALRGHGYTF. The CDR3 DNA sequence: TGTGCCAGCAGCTTAGCGCTCAGGGGGCACGGCTACACCTTC.

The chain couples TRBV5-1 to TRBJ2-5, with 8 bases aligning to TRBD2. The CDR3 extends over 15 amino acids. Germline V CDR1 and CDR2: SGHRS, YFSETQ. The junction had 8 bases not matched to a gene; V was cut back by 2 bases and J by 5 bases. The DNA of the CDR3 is TGCGCCAGCAGCTTCTCAGCGGGGGTCGCGGAGACCCAGTACTTC. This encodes CASSFSAGVAETQYF.

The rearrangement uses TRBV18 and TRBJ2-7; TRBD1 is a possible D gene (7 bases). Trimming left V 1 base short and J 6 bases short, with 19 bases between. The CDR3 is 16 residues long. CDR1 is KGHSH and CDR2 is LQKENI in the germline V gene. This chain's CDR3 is CASSPRTTGVEGEQYF. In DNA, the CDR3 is TGTGCCAGCTCACCACGCACTACAGGGGTGGAGGGCGAGCAGTACTTC.

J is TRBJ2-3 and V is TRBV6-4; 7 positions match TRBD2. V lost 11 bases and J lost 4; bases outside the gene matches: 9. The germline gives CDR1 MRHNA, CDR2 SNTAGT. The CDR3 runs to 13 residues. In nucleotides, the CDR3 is TGTGCCGCCAACCGGGACTACTCAGATACGCAGTATTTT. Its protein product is CAANRDYSDTQYF.

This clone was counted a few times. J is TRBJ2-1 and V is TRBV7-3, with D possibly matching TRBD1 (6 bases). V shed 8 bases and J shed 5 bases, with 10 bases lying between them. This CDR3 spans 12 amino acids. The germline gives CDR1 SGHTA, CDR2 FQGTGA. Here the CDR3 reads CASRDNHNEQFF. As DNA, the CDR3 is TGTGCCAGCCGGGACAATCACAATGAGCAGTTCTTC.

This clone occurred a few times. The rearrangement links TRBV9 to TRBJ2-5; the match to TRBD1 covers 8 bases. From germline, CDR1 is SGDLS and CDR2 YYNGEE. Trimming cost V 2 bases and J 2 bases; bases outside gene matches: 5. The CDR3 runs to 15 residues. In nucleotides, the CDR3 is TGTGCCAGCAGCGTTCAGGGGGCGCAACAAGAGACCCAGTACTTC. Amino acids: CASSVQGAQQETQYF.

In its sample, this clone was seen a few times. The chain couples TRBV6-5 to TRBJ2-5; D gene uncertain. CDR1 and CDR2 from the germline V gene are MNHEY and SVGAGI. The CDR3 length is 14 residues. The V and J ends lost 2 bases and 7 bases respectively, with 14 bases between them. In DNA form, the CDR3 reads TGTGCCAGCAGTTACACGAGTACCCCAGGGACCCAGTACTTC. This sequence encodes CASSYTSTPGTQYF.

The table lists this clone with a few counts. In nucleotides, the CDR3 is TGTGCCAGTAGACCACTAGCGGTAAACAATGAGCAGTTCTTC. This gives the protein CASRPLAVNNEQFF. The chain has TRBV19 and TRBJ2-1; 8 bases map to TRBD2. CDR3 length: 14 residues. CDR1 and CDR2 from the germline V gene are LNHDA and SQIVND (reference sequence). V was pared by 6 bases and J by 5 bases, with 6 bases of the junction left unmatched.

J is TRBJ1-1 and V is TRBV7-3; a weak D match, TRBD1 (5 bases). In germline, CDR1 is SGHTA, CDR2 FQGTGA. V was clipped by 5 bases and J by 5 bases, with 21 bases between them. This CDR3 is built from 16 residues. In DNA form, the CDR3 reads TGTGCCAGCAGCCCCGGGGGTCCGGGGAAGGGTACTGAAGCTTTCTTT. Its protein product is CASSPGGPGKGTEAFF.

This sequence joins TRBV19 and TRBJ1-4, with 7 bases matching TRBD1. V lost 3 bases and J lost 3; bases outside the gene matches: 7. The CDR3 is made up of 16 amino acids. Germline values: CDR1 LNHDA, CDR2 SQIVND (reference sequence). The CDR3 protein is CASSIAGGRSNEKLFF. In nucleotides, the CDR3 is TGTGCCAGTAGTATCGCAGGGGGGAGGTCTAATGAAAAACTGTTTTTT. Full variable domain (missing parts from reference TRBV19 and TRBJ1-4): DGGITQSPKYLFRKEGQNVTLSCEQNLNHDAMYWYRQDPGQGLRLIYYSQIVNDFQKGDIAEGYSVSREKKESFPLTVTSAQKNPTAFYLCASSIAGGRSNEKLFFGSGTQLSVL.

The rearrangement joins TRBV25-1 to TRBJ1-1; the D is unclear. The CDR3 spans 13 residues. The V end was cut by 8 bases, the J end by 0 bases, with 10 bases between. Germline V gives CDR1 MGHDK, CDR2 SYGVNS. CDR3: CASLANLNTEAFF. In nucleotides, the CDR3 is TGTGCCAGCTTAGCAAATTTGAACACTGAAGCTTTCTTT.

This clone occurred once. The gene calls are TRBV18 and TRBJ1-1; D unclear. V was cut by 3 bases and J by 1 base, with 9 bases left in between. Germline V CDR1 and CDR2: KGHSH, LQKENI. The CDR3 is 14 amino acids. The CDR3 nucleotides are TGTGCCAGCTCACCGCAAACAAGGAACACTGAAGCTTTCTTT. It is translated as CASSPQTRNTEAFF.

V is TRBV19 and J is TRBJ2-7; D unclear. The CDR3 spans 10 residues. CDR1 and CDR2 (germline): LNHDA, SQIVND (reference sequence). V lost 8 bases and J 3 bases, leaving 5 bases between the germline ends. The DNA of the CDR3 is TGTGCCAGTGGAGACTACGAGCAGTACTTC. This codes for CASGDYEQYF.

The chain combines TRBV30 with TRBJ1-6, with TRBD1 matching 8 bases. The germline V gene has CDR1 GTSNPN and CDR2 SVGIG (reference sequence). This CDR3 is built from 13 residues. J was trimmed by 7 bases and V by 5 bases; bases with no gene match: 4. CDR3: CAWDRGQNSPLHF. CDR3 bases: TGTGCCTGGGACAGGGGACAAAATTCACCCCTCCACTTT.